This is a list of T cell receptor beta chains from one sample in a study of blood T cells in healthy people across ages. TCRdb re-called the 5' RACE reads with MiXCR, one entry per CDR3 protein. The sample gives about 290,000 distinct CDR3 sequences, roughly 29% of which show up once; 29% is in the top ten. The sequencing sample was made of blood. These receptors were obtained from a woman aged 70-85 years in good health. The CDR3 runs from the conserved cysteine through the conserved F or W. D genes are given only for firm matches. Clone size is shown for a subset of rows, as once, few, many or a class of expanded clone.

>-|TRBJ2-1|TRBV20-1|-
TGCAGTGCTAGCTCTGGCAATGAGCAGTTCTTC
CSASSGNEQFF
>-|TRBJ2-6|TRBV9|-
TGTGCCAGCAGAGCTTCCGGGGGAGTTTTTGGGGCCAACGTCCTGACTTTC
CASRASGGVFGANVLTF
>few|TRBJ1-3|TRBV27|TRBD1
TGTGCCAGCAGTTTATCTGGGACAGGGATAGGAAACACCATATATTTT
CASSLSGTGIGNTIYF
>few|TRBJ2-3|TRBV20-1|TRBD2
TGCAGTGCTAGACCCGGGACTAGCAAAACAGATACGCAGTATTTT
CSARPGTSKTDTQYF
>many|TRBJ2-7|TRBV29-1|-
TGCAGCGTGGCCCGGGACACCTCCTACGAGCAGTACTTC
CSVARDTSYEQYF
>few|TRBJ2-7|TRBV7-9|TRBD1
TGTGCCAGCAGTTGGGACAGGGGGCGACACGAGCAGTACTTC
CASSWDRGRHEQYF
>few|TRBJ2-3|TRBV6-5|TRBD1
TGCGCCAGCAGTGCGACAGGGGGGGATACGACGCAGTATTTT
CASSATGGDTTQYF
>-|TRBJ2-5|TRBV4-1|-
TGCGCCAGCAGCCAACAATTTGCCCAAGGTTACCAAGAGACCCAGTACTTC
CASSQQFAQGYQETQYF
>few|TRBJ2-1|TRBV12-3/TRBV12-4|-
TGTGCCAGCAGTTACAATCAGGGGAAGCGGTACAATGAGCAGTTCTTC
CASSYNQGKRYNEQFF
>few|TRBJ2-5|TRBV20-1|-
TGCAGTGCTCGGGGGACAGAGAAAGAGACCCAGTACTTC
CSARGTEKETQYF
>-|TRBJ2-4|TRBV19|-
TGTGCCAGTAGTGAGGGGACCTGGGGCAAAAACATTCAGTACTTC
CASSEGTWGKNIQYF
>-|TRBJ2-7|TRBV14|-
TGTGCCAGCAGCCAAGTCGGGGGTCCGCAGTACTTC
CASSQVGGPQYF
>-|TRBJ2-5|TRBV3-1|TRBD2
TGTGCCAGCAGCGACGGGACTACCCAAGAGACCCAGTACTTC
CASSDGTTQETQYF
>-|TRBJ1-1|TRBV5-6|-
TGTGCCAGCAGCTCCTTATCGGGGGGCAGGGAGGATGAAGCTTTCTTT
CASSSLSGGREDEAFF
>-|TRBJ1-5|TRBV20-1|-
TGCAGTGCTAGAGAACCCATAGGGCCACCCCAGCATTTT
CSAREPIGPPQHF
>few|TRBJ2-7|TRBV28|-
TGTGCCAGCAGCTCCCCATACACAGATAGCTCCTACGAGCAGTACTTC
CASSSPYTDSSYEQYF
>-|TRBJ2-5|TRBV7-2|TRBD1
TGTGCCAGCAGCCCCCAGGGGGCGGCCCAGTACTTC
CASSPQGAAQYF